The rows below give T cell receptor beta chains drawn from one sample of a study of T cells in Graves' hyperthyroidism and ophthalmopathy. One entry per CDR3 protein results from TCRdb running MiXCR on the multiplex PCR reads. The data show approximately 710,000 distinct CDR3 sequences, 15% to 20% seen once. Sequencing was done on a sample of blood. The origin of the receptors is a man aged 45-65 years with Graves' hyperthyroidism. Both conserved end residues are part of each CDR3. The D gene is left open where the match is weak. Clone size, where shown, is once, few, many, or a class for clones that have expanded.

TRBJ1-1 | TRBV12-3/TRBV12-4 | NA | few | CASSLSTVNTEAFF | TGTGCCAGCAGTCTATCCACCGTAAACACTGAAGCTTTCTTT
TRBJ2-1 | TRBV6-5 | TRBD2 | NA | CASSVLAGPTYNEQFF | TGTGCCAGCAGTGTACTAGCGGGACCGACCTACAATGAGCAGTTCTTC
TRBJ2-1 | TRBV24-1 | TRBD1 | NA | CATSGTGATPDRFF | TGTGCCACCAGTGGAACAGGGGCCACCCCGGATCGGTTCTTC
TRBJ1-3 | TRBV7-6 | NA | few | CASSQTAGSLGNTIYF | TGTGCCAGCAGCCAGACGGCAGGGTCTCTCGGAAACACCATATATTTT
TRBJ2-4 | TRBV2 | TRBD2 | NA | CASSTSGRGNIQYF | TGTGCCAGCAGCACTAGCGGGAGAGGAAACATTCAGTACTTC
TRBJ2-7 | TRBV14 | NA | few | CASSPWTGRGEQYF | TGTGCCAGCAGCCCTTGGACAGGGCGGGGGGAGCAGTACTTC
TRBJ1-2 | TRBV6-1 | NA | many | CASRVTTNYGYTF | TGTGCCAGCAGGGTGACTACTAACTATGGCTACACCTTC
TRBJ2-7 | TRBV28 | TRBD1 | many | CASSFSGTGREQYF | TGTGCCAGCAGTTTTTCCGGGACAGGGAGGGAGCAGTACTTC
TRBJ2-5 | TRBV7-9 | NA | many | CASRWGLVEKETQYF | TGTGCCAGCAGGTGGGGACTGGTCGAGAAAGAGACCCAGTACTTC
TRBJ2-1 | TRBV28 | TRBD2 | NA | CASQLGLAGDEQFF | TGTGCCAGCCAATTAGGACTAGCGGGAGATGAGCAGTTCTTC
TRBJ2-7 | TRBV27 | NA | many | CASSFRGYYEQYF | TGTGCCAGCAGTTTTCGTGGGTACTACGAGCAGTACTTC
TRBJ1-1 | TRBV24-1 | NA | NA | CATSSGAVTEAFF | TGTGCCACCAGTTCTGGCGCGGTCACTGAAGCTTTCTTT
TRBJ2-7 | TRBV6-1 | NA | many | CASSARQLSRVYEQYF | TGTGCCAGCAGTGCCCGACAGCTCTCCAGGGTATACGAGCAGTACTTC
TRBJ2-2 | TRBV6-1 | TRBD1 | NA | CASVGQGTGELFF | TGTGCCAGCGTGGGACAGGGCACCGGGGAGCTGTTTTTT
TRBJ1-3 | TRBV6-1 | NA | many | CASSDNGLVSGNTIYF | TGTGCCAGCAGTGACAACGGACTCGTCTCTGGAAACACCATATATTTT
TRBJ1-1 | TRBV6-5 | NA | few | CASSHGRIRNIEAFF | TGTGCCAGCAGTCACGGACGGATTCGAAACATTGAAGCTTTCTTT
TRBJ2-1 | TRBV3-1 | TRBD1 | few | CASSRGQGAFTGNEQFF | TGTGCCAGCAGTCGAGGGCAGGGGGCATTTACGGGAAATGAGCAGTTCTTC
TRBJ2-1 | TRBV27 | NA | NA | CASSLPHRVEQFF | TGTGCCAGCAGTTTACCACACAGGGTCGAGCAGTTCTTC
TRBJ2-3 | TRBV20-1 | NA | many | CSAHPGPGAGVASDTQYF | TGCAGTGCCCATCCCGGCCCCGGGGCAGGAGTAGCATCGGATACGCAGTATTTT
TRBJ1-6 | TRBV28 | TRBD1 | many | CASSYGTANSPLHF | TGTGCCAGCAGTTACGGGACAGCTAATTCACCCCTCCACTTT
TRBJ2-7 | TRBV29-1 | NA | few | CSVEKGPPSYEQYF | TGCAGCGTTGAAAAAGGACCCCCCAGCTACGAGCAGTACTTC
TRBJ2-7 | TRBV18 | TRBD1 | NA | CASSRGQVYEQYF | TGTGCCAGCTCGCGGGGACAGGTCTACGAGCAGTACTTC
TRBJ1-3 | TRBV6-1 | NA | NA | CASSLGRIGNTIYF | TGTGCCAGCAGCCTAGGGCGGATTGGAAACACCATATATTTT
TRBJ2-3 | TRBV25-1 | NA | few | CAMGRGGTDTQYF | TGTGCCATGGGCAGGGGAGGGACAGATACGCAGTATTTT
TRBJ2-7 | TRBV28 | TRBD2 | NA | CASGRTSGRYEQYF | TGTGCCAGCGGGAGGACTAGCGGGAGATACGAGCAGTACTTC
TRBJ2-1 | TRBV20-1 | TRBD2 | NA | CSAPGLARYNEQFF | TGCAGTGCCCCCGGACTAGCGAGGTACAATGAGCAGTTCTTC
TRBJ2-1 | TRBV5-1 | NA | NA | CASSLGAGEQFF | TGCGCCAGCAGCTTGGGTGCAGGCGAGCAGTTCTTC
TRBJ2-1 | TRBV29-1 | TRBD2 | few | CSVEGTSGSPYNEQFF | TGCAGCGTTGAAGGGACTAGCGGGAGTCCCTACAATGAGCAGTTCTTC
TRBJ1-5 | TRBV6-2/TRBV6-3 | NA | many | CASSYRGWQPQHF | TGTGCCAGCAGTTATCGGGGGTGGCAGCCCCAGCATTTT
TRBJ2-3 | TRBV28 | TRBD2 | many | CASSLRASGSLLPTDTQYF | TGTGCCAGCAGTTTAAGGGCTAGCGGGAGTCTTCTGCCCACAGATACGCAGTATTTT
TRBJ1-4 | TRBV7-6 | NA | few | CASSLLRQVEGISQKLFF | TGTGCCAGCAGCTTATTACGACAGGTTGAGGGTATTTCTCAAAAACTGTTTTTT
TRBJ1-5 | TRBV30 | NA | NA | CAWDGGANQPQHF | TGTGCCTGGGACGGGGGGGCAAACCAGCCCCAGCATTTT
TRBJ1-1 | TRBV28 | TRBD1 | many | CASQLTGTGRAFF | TGTGCCAGCCAATTAACCGGGACAGGGAGAGCTTTCTTT
TRBJ2-1 | TRBV6-2/TRBV6-3 | NA | NA | CASRLYRDTYNEQFF | TGTGCCAGCAGACTATACCGGGATACCTACAATGAGCAGTTCTTC
TRBJ2-7 | TRBV27 | TRBD1 | many | CASSSLPGQGPSYEQYF | TGTGCCAGCAGTTCCCTACCCGGACAGGGGCCCTCCTACGAGCAGTACTTC
TRBJ2-5 | TRBV7-6 | NA | NA | CASSLGPSVETQYF | TGTGCCAGCAGCTTAGGCCCTAGCGTGGAGACCCAGTACTTC
TRBJ2-7 | TRBV29-1 | TRBD2 | NA | CSVRTSGGTYEQYF | TGCAGCGTCCGGACTAGCGGGGGAACCTACGAGCAGTACTTC
TRBJ1-5 | TRBV28 | TRBD1 | many | CANQDRAGNQPQHF | TGTGCCAATCAAGACAGGGCGGGCAATCAGCCCCAGCATTTT